These T cell receptor beta chains were read from a single sample in a study of T cell changes during pregnancy in multiple sclerosis. TCRdb keeps only in-frame clones here, not all; method: immunoSEQ multiplex PCR. This table has tens of thousands of clones, just over 90% appearing once. This sample comprised peripheral blood, obtained in the third trimester of pregnancy. These receptors all come from a female donor in good health, enrolled as a control in a pregnancy study. CDR3s include the opening cysteine and the closing phenylalanine or tryptophan. The order of the fields is D gene, clone size, V gene, J gene, CDR3 DNA, CDR3 protein. D genes are given only for firm matches. Rows give clone size only sometimes, using once, few, many, or a class for an expanded clone.

D gene: -
clone size: -
V gene: TRBV14
J gene: TRBJ2-2
CDR3 DNA: TGTGCCAGCAGCCCACAGTACACCGGGGAGCTGTTTTTT
CDR3 protein: CASSPQYTGELFF

D gene: -
clone size: -
V gene: TRBV4-1
J gene: TRBJ2-7
CDR3 DNA: TGCGCCAGCAGCCAAGATCGGGCCTACGAGCAGTACTTC
CDR3 protein: CASSQDRAYEQYF

D gene: -
clone size: -
V gene: TRBV27
J gene: TRBJ1-1
CDR3 DNA: TGTGCCAGCAGTCTAGACAGCCCTGGGATGACTGAAGCTTTCTTT
CDR3 protein: CASSLDSPGMTEAFF

D gene: -
clone size: once
V gene: TRBV15
J gene: TRBJ2-1
CDR3 DNA: TGTGCCACCAGCAAAGGGAGGCTAGTTAGCAATGAGCAGTTCTTC
CDR3 protein: CATSKGRLVSNEQFF

D gene: -
clone size: -
V gene: TRBV18
J gene: TRBJ1-1
CDR3 DNA: TGTGCCAGCTCACCACAGGGGGATGGTAGCACTGAAGCTTTCTTT
CDR3 protein: CASSPQGDGSTEAFF

D gene: TRBD2
clone size: -
V gene: TRBV2
J gene: TRBJ2-3
CDR3 DNA: TGTGCCAGCAGGCTAGCGGGACCCACAGATACGCAGTATTTT
CDR3 protein: CASRLAGPTDTQYF

D gene: -
clone size: -
V gene: TRBV2
J gene: TRBJ1-1
CDR3 DNA: TGTGCCAGCAGGGGCAGGAGGGAGGGGAACACTGAAGCTTTCTTT
CDR3 protein: CASRGRREGNTEAFF

D gene: -
clone size: -
V gene: TRBV2
J gene: TRBJ1-5
CDR3 DNA: TGTGCCAGCAGTGAATACCCCAGGGTGGGTCAGCCCCAGCATTTT
CDR3 protein: CASSEYPRVGQPQHF

D gene: -
clone size: -
V gene: TRBV5-4
J gene: TRBJ2-5
CDR3 DNA: TGTGCCAGCAGCTTTGGCAGGGCACCCCAAGAGACCCAGTACTTC
CDR3 protein: CASSFGRAPQETQYF

D gene: TRBD1
clone size: once
V gene: TRBV7-9
J gene: TRBJ2-5
CDR3 DNA: TGTGCCAGCAGCTTAGGAGGGACAGGGGCATCAGAGACCCAGTACTTC
CDR3 protein: CASSLGGTGASETQYF

D gene: -
clone size: once
V gene: TRBV9
J gene: TRBJ2-3
CDR3 DNA: TGTGCCAGCAGCCCTTTGGATACGCAGTATTTT
CDR3 protein: CASSPLDTQYF

D gene: TRBD1
clone size: -
V gene: TRBV4-1
J gene: TRBJ1-4
CDR3 DNA: TGCGCCAGCAGCCAGCCTTACAGGGGCTCCGGTGAAAAACTGTTTTTT
CDR3 protein: CASSQPYRGSGEKLFF

D gene: -
clone size: -
V gene: TRBV4-2
J gene: TRBJ2-2
CDR3 DNA: TGTGCCAGCAGCCAAGATCTAGGGAGCACCGGGGAGCTGTTTTTT
CDR3 protein: CASSQDLGSTGELFF

D gene: TRBD1
clone size: -
V gene: TRBV28
J gene: TRBJ1-4
CDR3 DNA: TGTGCCAGCAGTGACCGGGACAGGGGGCGCGGGGCTAATGAAAAACTGTTTTTT
CDR3 protein: CASSDRDRGRGANEKLFF

D gene: -
clone size: once
V gene: TRBV7-8
J gene: TRBJ1-4
CDR3 DNA: TGTGCCAGCAGCTTAAGTCTTGGGTCGGGGGGACTGTTTTTT
CDR3 protein: CASSLSLGSGGLFF

D gene: TRBD1
clone size: -
V gene: TRBV9
J gene: TRBJ1-1
CDR3 DNA: TGTGCCAGCAGCGAGACGACAGGGCTCACTGAAGCTTTCTTT
CDR3 protein: CASSETTGLTEAFF

D gene: -
clone size: once
V gene: TRBV19
J gene: TRBJ1-1
CDR3 DNA: TGTGCCAGTAGTATCCGAATCCAGGACACTGAAGCTTTCTTT
CDR3 protein: CASSIRIQDTEAFF

D gene: TRBD1
clone size: -
V gene: TRBV2
J gene: TRBJ2-7
CDR3 DNA: TGTGCCAGCAGTGTCGTCAGGGGGCGGGACGAGCAGTACTTC
CDR3 protein: CASSVVRGRDEQYF

D gene: -
clone size: -
V gene: TRBV7-9
J gene: TRBJ2-7
CDR3 DNA: TGTGCCAGCAGCCCCCCTGCGGGGACTCGCCCCATCTTC
CDR3 protein: CASSPPAGTRPIF

D gene: -
clone size: -
V gene: TRBV7-6
J gene: TRBJ1-3
CDR3 DNA: TGTGCCAGCAGCTTAGAACCGGCAGGGTCTGGAAACACCATATATTTT
CDR3 protein: CASSLEPAGSGNTIYF

D gene: TRBD1
clone size: -
V gene: TRBV11-2
J gene: TRBJ2-5
CDR3 DNA: TGTGCCAGCAGCCTCTGGACAGGAAATCAAGAGACCCAGTACTTC
CDR3 protein: CASSLWTGNQETQYF

D gene: TRBD2
clone size: -
V gene: TRBV29-1
J gene: TRBJ2-1
CDR3 DNA: TGCAGCGCCCCCAGACTGCCGGGAGGTCCGGATGAGCAGTTCTTC
CDR3 protein: CSAPRLPGGPDEQFF

D gene: TRBD1
clone size: -
V gene: TRBV28
J gene: TRBJ1-1
CDR3 DNA: TGTGCCAGCAGTTCCCGGACAGGGGCGGAAGCTTTCTTT
CDR3 protein: CASSSRTGAEAFF

D gene: TRBD1
clone size: -
V gene: TRBV18
J gene: TRBJ2-5
CDR3 DNA: TGTGCCAGCTCAAGAGAGGGGACAGCACAAGAGACCCAGTACTTC
CDR3 protein: CASSREGTAQETQYF

D gene: TRBD1
clone size: -
V gene: TRBV29-1
J gene: TRBJ1-1
CDR3 DNA: TGCAGCGTACCCACAGGGGGCACTGAAGCTTTCTTT
CDR3 protein: CSVPTGGTEAFF

D gene: -
clone size: -
V gene: TRBV21-1
J gene: TRBJ2-1
CDR3 DNA: TGTGCCAGCAGCAAACCCTCTATCCGACCCGGGGGACATTACAGGGGCCCCTACAATGAGCAGTTCTTC
CDR3 protein: CASSKPSIRPGGHYRGPYNEQFF

D gene: -
clone size: -
V gene: TRBV10-3
J gene: TRBJ2-7
CDR3 DNA: TGTGCCATCAGTGAGTCGTCCTGGACAGAGTTCAACGAGCAGTACTTC
CDR3 protein: CAISESSWTEFNEQYF

D gene: -
clone size: -
V gene: TRBV11-2
J gene: TRBJ2-3
CDR3 DNA: TGTGCCAGCACCACTCAGGGCACAGATACGCAGTATTTT
CDR3 protein: CASTTQGTDTQYF

D gene: TRBD1
clone size: -
V gene: TRBV28
J gene: TRBJ1-3
CDR3 DNA: TGTGCCAGCAGCCCCTTTACCGACCTAACAGGGGCCTCTGGAAACACCATATATTTT
CDR3 protein: CASSPFTDLTGASGNTIYF

D gene: TRBD2
clone size: -
V gene: TRBV29-1
J gene: TRBJ2-3
CDR3 DNA: TGCAGCGTTGATGGCGCGGGAGGCCCAGATACGCAGTATTTT
CDR3 protein: CSVDGAGGPDTQYF

D gene: TRBD1
clone size: -
V gene: TRBV29-1
J gene: TRBJ1-5
CDR3 DNA: TGCAGCGTTGAGAGGGGGCCAACATCCAATCAGCCCCAGCATTTT
CDR3 protein: CSVERGPTSNQPQHF

D gene: TRBD2
clone size: once
V gene: TRBV2
J gene: TRBJ2-1
CDR3 DNA: TGTGCCAGCAGTGTAGGGCGGGAGAATGAGCAGTTCTTC
CDR3 protein: CASSVGRENEQFF

D gene: TRBD1
clone size: -
V gene: TRBV19
J gene: TRBJ1-1
CDR3 DNA: TGTGCCAGCAAGGACGGGACAGGTTACACTGAAGCTTTCTTT
CDR3 protein: CASKDGTGYTEAFF

D gene: TRBD1
clone size: -
V gene: TRBV10-3
J gene: TRBJ2-5
CDR3 DNA: TGTGCCATCGGAGGCAGGGGGCAAGAGACCCAGTACTTC
CDR3 protein: CAIGGRGQETQYF

D gene: -
clone size: -
V gene: TRBV6-6
J gene: TRBJ1-5
CDR3 DNA: TGTGCCAGCAGCCCCGGGACAAGGTATCAGCCCCAGCATTTT
CDR3 protein: CASSPGTRYQPQHF